This TCR beta chain was documented in a study of blood T cell repertoires in COVID-19. Study as a whole: Acute and convalescent COVID-19 specimens originated in the United States, Italy and Spain. T cells, B-cell-depleted T cells, or PBMCs supplied cDNA or gDNA.

Sequenced by immunoSEQ multiplex PCR; TCRdb stores in-frame clones only, minus some. The sample shows 70,000 to 75,000 clones, 80% to 90% of them seen only once. This clone occurred once. The germline CDR1 and CDR2 sequences are MNHEY and SVGAGI. V lost 11 bases, J lost 3 bases, and 5 bases stayed unmatched. The CDR3 totals 12 residues. The gene calls are TRBV6-5 and TRBJ1-2; 8 positions match TRBD1. The sequence was collected from a woman older than 75 with active or convalescent COVID-19. The sample consisted of peripheral blood. The chain's CDR3 is CAGQGVDYGYTF. In DNA, the CDR3 is TGTGCCGGACAGGGTGTCGACTATGGCTACACCTTC.